A single sample gave rise to the 3 T cell receptor beta chains below, sequenced in a study of Graves' ophthalmopathy and Graves' hyperthyroidism. RNA transcripts were the source from which TCR beta CDR3 regions were amplified. First-round RT-PCR with HTBI primers preceded a second-round multiplex PCR. TCRdb reprocessed the multiplex PCR reads via MiXCR and lists one record per CDR3 protein. Of over a million distinct CDR3 sequences in the sample, 35% to 40% are singletons; the top ten hold 11%. The sequencing input was peripheral blood or thyroid tissue (not recorded which). The origin of the receptors is an adult man with Graves' hyperthyroidism.

The chain recombines TRBV10-3 with TRBJ2-7; 12 nucleotides agree with TRBD2. Germline CDR1 is ENHRY and CDR2 is SYGVKD. J was trimmed by 7 bases and V by 8 bases; bases with no gene match: 0. CDR3 length equals 11 residues. The CDR3 coding sequence is TGTGCCATCGGACTAGCGGGGGAGCAGTACTTC. Translating it yields CAIGLAGEQYF.

This clonotype appeared a few times. The chain recombines TRBV29-1 with TRBJ1-2; D unresolved. V shed 2 bases and J shed 12 bases, with 13 bases lying between them. Germline CDR1 SQVTM, CDR2 ANQGSEA. The length of the CDR3 is 11 residues. This CDR3 is CSVEQDPKDTF. CDR3 nucleotide sequence: TGCAGCGTTGAACAGGACCCGAAGGACACCTTC.

This sequence joins TRBV6-5 and TRBJ2-7, with D maybe TRBD2 (6 bases). Germline CDR1 and CDR2: MNHEY and SVGAGI. The CDR3 is 16 residues long. V lost 2 bases to trimming and J lost 6 bases, with 20 bases between them. The DNA for the CDR3 is TGTGCCAGCAGTTACGGCGGGGTGGCCAGGATGAGCGAGCAGTACTTC. The encoded protein is CASSYGGVARMSEQYF.